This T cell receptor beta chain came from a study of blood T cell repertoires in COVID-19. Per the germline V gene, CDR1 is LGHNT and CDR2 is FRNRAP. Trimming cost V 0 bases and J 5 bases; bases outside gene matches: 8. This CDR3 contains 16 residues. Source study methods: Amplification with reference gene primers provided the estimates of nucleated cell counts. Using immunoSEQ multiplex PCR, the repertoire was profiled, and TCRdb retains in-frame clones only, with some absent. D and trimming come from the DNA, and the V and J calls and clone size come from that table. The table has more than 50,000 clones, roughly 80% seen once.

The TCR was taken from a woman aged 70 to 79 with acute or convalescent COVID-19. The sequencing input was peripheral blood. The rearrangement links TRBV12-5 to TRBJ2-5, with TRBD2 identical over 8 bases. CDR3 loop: CASGLVPIEREETQYF. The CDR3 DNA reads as TGTGCTAGTGGTTTGGTCCCCATCGAGCGGGAGGAGACCCAGTACTTC.